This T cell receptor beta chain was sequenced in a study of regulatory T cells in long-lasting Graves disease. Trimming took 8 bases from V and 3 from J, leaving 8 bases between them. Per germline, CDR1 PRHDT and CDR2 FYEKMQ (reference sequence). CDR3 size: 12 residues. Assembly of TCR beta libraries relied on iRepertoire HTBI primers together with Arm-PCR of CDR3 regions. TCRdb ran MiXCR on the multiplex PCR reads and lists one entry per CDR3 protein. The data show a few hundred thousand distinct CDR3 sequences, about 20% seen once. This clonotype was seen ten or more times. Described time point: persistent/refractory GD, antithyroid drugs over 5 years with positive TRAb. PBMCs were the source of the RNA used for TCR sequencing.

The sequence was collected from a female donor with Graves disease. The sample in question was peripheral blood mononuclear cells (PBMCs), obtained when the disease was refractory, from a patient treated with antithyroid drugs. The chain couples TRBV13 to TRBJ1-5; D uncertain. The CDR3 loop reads CASGRYNQPQHF. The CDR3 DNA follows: TGTGCCAGCGGCAGGTACAATCAGCCCCAGCATTTT. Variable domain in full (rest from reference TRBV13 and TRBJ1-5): AAGVIQSPRHLIKEKRETATLKCYPIPRHDTVYWYQQGPGQDPQFLISFYEKMQSDKGSIPDRFSAQQFSDYHSELNMSSLELGDSALYFCASGRYNQPQHFGDGTRLSIL.